The 22 T cell receptor beta chains given below trace back to one sample, sequenced in a study of CD8+ T cells in alopecia areata (dated by TCRdb to 2016 to 2019). Receptor libraries were prepared by the immunoSEQ multiplex PCR assay. For TCR sequencing, RNA was extracted from every sample and reverse transcribed into cDNA to serve as template. TCRdb provides this immuneACCESS table in a form limited to in-frame rearrangements. Some clones are lacking; in checked studies, under half of them reflect an unresolved V gene, and why the rest are absent is not known. Within this sample are about 150,000 clones, with around 87% of them counted one time only. About 15% of the sample rests with the top ten. Taken with the paper, the label for time point translates to: baseline before oral tofacitinib. The specimen comprised CD8+ T cells sorted from blood, sampled at week 0. Receptors originate from a human donor with alopecia areata.

The chain links TRBV7-9 to TRBJ1-1, with D possibly matching TRBD1 (5 bases). Per germline, CDR1 SEHNR and CDR2 FQNEAQ (reference sequence). The CDR3 spans 15 residues. Trimming stripped 5 bases from V and 1 base from J, with 14 bases between. The CDR3 here is CASSVAGGKNTEAFF. The DNA for the CDR3 is TGTGCCAGCAGCGTCGCGGGGGGAAAGAACACTGAAGCTTTCTTT.

The CDR3 nucleotides are TGCGCCAGCAGCCAAGGAGGAGGACCTGAACCTACGATCTACAATGAGCAGTTCTTC. As protein: CASSQGGGPEPTIYNEQFF. The rearrangement uses TRBV4-1 and TRBJ2-1; tentatively, D is TRBD2 (5 bases). CDR1 and CDR2 (germline): MGHRA, YSYEKL. V was pared by 1 base and J by 3 bases, with 22 bases between. The CDR3 contains 19 residues.

The gene calls are TRBV4-1 and TRBJ2-3, with TRBD1 matching 9 bases. V gave up 6 bases and J gave up 2 bases; unmatched junction bases: 3. Germline V gene lookup returns CDR1 MGHRA and CDR2 YSYEKL. The CDR3 has 14 residues. The CDR3 DNA is TGCGCCAGCAGGGGGACAGGGAACACAGATACGCAGTATTTT. This translates into CASRGTGNTDTQYF.

This clone is a singleton in its sample. The chain carries TRBV7-6 and TRBJ2-5; maybe TRBD1 (6 bases). The V end was cut by 2 bases, the J end by 5 bases, with 18 bases between. There are 16 residues in the CDR3. Germline V gene data show CDR1 as SGHVS and CDR2 as FNYEAQ. This CDR3 is CASSLRDTYPPETQYF. For the CDR3, the DNA is TGTGCCAGCAGCTTAAGGGACACTTATCCACCTGAGACCCAGTACTTC.

The chain joins TRBV15 to TRBJ2-7; perhaps TRBD1 as D (6 bases). The CDR3 contains 18 residues. Germline CDR1 reads LNHNV; CDR2 reads YYDKDF (reference sequence). The V end was cut by 0 bases, the J end by 5 bases, with 23 bases between. The CDR3 spells CATSRDLYVGRGIDEQYF. The DNA for the CDR3 is TGTGCCACCAGCAGAGATCTCTACGTCGGCAGGGGTATCGACGAGCAGTACTTC.

The chain uses TRBV7-2 and TRBJ2-1; possibly TRBD2 for D (5 bases). V lost 8 bases and J 7 bases, leaving 12 bases between the germline ends. The CDR3 consists of 12 residues. CDR1 is SGHTA, CDR2 FQGNSA, per germline. The CDR3 loop reads CASQFGVNEQFF. The CDR3 DNA reads as TGTGCCAGCCAATTCGGGGTGAATGAGCAGTTCTTC.

This chain joins TRBV5-4 and TRBJ1-1; TRBD1 matches 9 bases. Trimming took 1 base from V and 10 from J; bases not matched to a gene: 8. CDR1 is SGHNT and CDR2 is YYREEE in the germline V gene (reference sequence). The CDR3 totals 14 residues. The CDR3 here is CASSLRTGATLAFF. The DNA for the CDR3 is TGTGCCAGCAGCTTGAGGACAGGGGCGACCTTAGCTTTCTTT.

The sample holds one count of this clone. J is TRBJ2-1 and V is TRBV5-4, with TRBD2 identical over 8 bases. V lost 4 bases to trimming and J lost 4 bases; unmatched junction nucleotides: 10. CDR3 length equals 16 residues. The V gene's germline CDR1 is SGHNT and CDR2 YYREEE (reference sequence). CDR3 amino acids: CASSAWGSGSYNEQFF. CDR3 nucleotides: TGTGCCAGCAGCGCTTGGGGGAGCGGGAGTTACAATGAGCAGTTCTTC.

This clone was seen just once. The gene calls are TRBV29-1 and TRBJ2-7; 8 bases are shared with TRBD1. Germline CDR1 reads SQVTM; CDR2 reads ANQGSEA. There are 18 residues in the CDR3. Unmatched junction bases numbered 15, after V lost 0 bases and J lost 2 bases. The CDR3, as DNA: TGCAGCGTTGAAGATAGGGGTGGAAGGGGGGACAGGCCCTACGAGCAGTACTTC. Its protein product is CSVEDRGGRGDRPYEQYF.

A single count supports this clone. This chain uses TRBV6-5 with TRBJ2-2; no definite D call. CDR3 length equals 12 residues. In germline, CDR1 is MNHEY, CDR2 SVGAGI. Between the trimmed V and J ends, which lost 5 bases and 7 bases, there was a span of 8 bases. CDR3 protein: CASSLSLGELFF. The DNA of the CDR3 is TGTGCCAGCAGTCTATCCCTCGGGGAGCTGTTTTTT.

This clone was detected only once. The chain links TRBV29-1 to TRBJ1-2; perhaps TRBD1 as D (5 bases). Germline lookup yields CDR1 SQVTM and CDR2 ANQGSEA. V was shortened by 4 bases and J by 2 bases, with 20 bases between the two germline ends. CDR3 length equals 16 residues. CDR3 in amino acids: CSVAETPGRNNYGYTF. CDR3 coding DNA: TGCAGCGTTGCAGAAACCCCAGGGAGGAACAACTATGGCTACACCTTC.

This clone was seen a handful of times. The genes are TRBV5-1 and TRBJ1-3, with D possibly TRBD1 on 6 matching bases. Germline CDR1 and CDR2: SGHRS and YFSETQ. The length of the CDR3 is 18 residues. Deletions cut 0 bases from V and 2 bases from J, with 18 bases between. The CDR3 nucleotides are TGCGCCAGCAGCTTGGAATCCCGACAGGCCGCCCCTGGAAACACCATATATTTT. As protein: CASSLESRQAAPGNTIYF. Drawing the rest from reference TRBV5-1 and TRBJ1-3, the complete variable domain is KAGVTQTPRYLIKTRGQQVTLSCSPISGHRSVSWYQQTPGQGLQFLFEYFSETQRNKGNFPGRFSGRQFSNSRSEMNVSTLELGDSALYLCASSLESRQAAPGNTIYFGEGSWLTVV.

V and J are TRBV29-1 and TRBJ2-7, with unresolved D. The CDR3 has 11 amino acids. CDR1 is SQVTM and CDR2 is ANQGSEA in the germline V gene. V shed 7 bases and J shed 3 bases, with 10 bases lying between them. The CDR3 is CSADDLYEQYF. The CDR3 bases are TGCAGCGCGGACGACCTCTACGAGCAGTACTTC.

The chain uses TRBV7-9 and TRBJ2-2; no reliable D call. CDR1 is SEHNR and CDR2 is FQNEAQ in the germline V gene (reference sequence). The CDR3 is made up of 17 amino acids. V lost 4 bases, J lost 0 bases, and 15 bases lay in between. The CDR3 DNA reads TGTGCCAGCAGCTCACAACAGCAACCAGCGAACACCGGGGAGCTGTTTTTT. This translates into CASSSQQQPANTGELFF.

The chain employs TRBV27 and TRBJ2-7; the match to TRBD2 covers 8 bases. V gave up 0 bases and J gave up 7 bases; unmatched junction bases: 8. Germline loops: CDR1 MNHEY, CDR2 SMNVEV (reference sequence). The CDR3 length is 15 residues. Here the CDR3 DNA reads TGTGCCAGCAGTTTATCCGTGGAGCGGGAGTGGGAGCAGTACTTC. Translation: CASSLSVEREWEQYF.

This chain connects TRBV11-2 to TRBJ1-1; D is unresolved. V dropped 5 bases and J dropped 4 bases, with 5 bases sitting between them. This CDR3 is built from 11 residues. Germline CDR1 is SGHAT and CDR2 is FQNNGV. The CDR3 DNA sequence: TGTGCCAGCAGCCTCGGCACTGAAGCTTTCTTT. This translates into CASSLGTEAFF.

This chain joins TRBV2 and TRBJ1-5; tentative D call: TRBD1 (5 bases). Trimming took 8 bases from V and 3 from J, leaving 14 bases between them. Looked up from germline, CDR1 is SNHLY and CDR2 is FYNNEI. The CDR3 has 14 residues. In DNA, the CDR3 is TGTGCCAGCGAACGGGACGGCCACAATCAGCCCCAGCATTTT. Its protein is CASERDGHNQPQHF.

The CDR3 bases are TGTGCCAGCAGCTCAACAGGGCGTCTATCAGATACGCAGTATTTT. Encoded protein: CASSSTGRLSDTQYF. The chain is built from TRBV6-5 and TRBJ2-3, with D perhaps matching TRBD1 (6 bases). Germline CDR1 reads MNHEY; CDR2 reads SVGAGI. Trimming cost V 6 bases and J 4 bases, with 17 bases left between them. This CDR3 has 15 residues.

This chain joins TRBV6-6 and TRBJ2-7; possibly TRBD2 for D (5 bases). Germline CDR1 and CDR2: MNHNY and SVGAGI (reference sequence). V was trimmed by 0 bases and J by 7 bases, leaving 10 bases between them. This CDR3 has 13 residues. The CDR3 coding sequence is TGTGCCAGCAGTTACTCCCTCACGGGGGAGCAGTACTTC. This codes for CASSYSLTGEQYF.

The V gene is TRBV7-6, the J gene TRBJ2-7; 8 nucleotides match TRBD1. V trimming: 1 base; J trimming: 3 bases; junction bases outside the gene matches: 2. The CDR3 consists of 14 residues. Germline V gene data show CDR1 as SGHVS and CDR2 as FNYEAQ. CDR3 sequence (DNA): TGTGCCAGCAGCTTAGGACAGGGGATCTACGAGCAGTACTTC. Encoded protein: CASSLGQGIYEQYF.

V and J are TRBV6-5 and TRBJ2-3; a possible D gene is TRBD2 (6 bases). This CDR3 spans 15 amino acids. CDR1 MNHEY and CDR2 SVGAGI come from the germline V gene. V lost 4 bases and J 6 bases, leaving 17 bases between the germline ends. CDR3 coding DNA: TGTGCCAGCAGTTCTATCGGACCCCGGGGGGATACGCAGTATTTT. The encoded protein is CASSSIGPRGDTQYF.

The V call is TRBV5-6, the J call TRBJ1-1; D possibly corresponds to TRBD1 (6 bases). This CDR3 comprises 15 residues. The V gene lost 3 bases and the J gene lost 1 base, with 13 bases spanning the gap. Germline CDR1 reads SGHDT; CDR2 reads YYEEEE. Written as DNA, the CDR3 is TGTGCCAGCAGCTCTTACCCGGACAGGAACACTGAAGCTTTCTTT. Protein: CASSSYPDRNTEAFF.